These T cell receptor beta chains were read from a single sample in a study of Graves' ophthalmopathy and Graves' hyperthyroidism. One entry per CDR3 protein, called by TCRdb with MiXCR from the multiplex PCR reads. The sample shows about 1.2 million distinct CDR3 sequences, about 35% of them seen only once. What was sequenced was peripheral blood or thyroid tissue (not recorded which). These receptors were collected from an adult man with Graves' hyperthyroidism. CDR3s include the opening cysteine and the closing phenylalanine or tryptophan. A D gene is named only where the DNA matches it firmly.

TRBV12-3/TRBV12-4	TRBD1	TRBJ1-4	CASTEQGINEKLFF
TRBV2	-	TRBJ2-7	CASHTQGSYEQYF
TRBV6-2/TRBV6-3	TRBD1	TRBJ1-5	CASSYLDRGRGQPQHF
TRBV7-8	-	TRBJ1-6	CASSLALLQGWSSPLHF
TRBV7-9	-	TRBJ2-3	CASSPRRTHRYTDTQYF
TRBV2	-	TRBJ1-1	CASIPPGLGMSEAFF
TRBV12-3/TRBV12-4	TRBD1	TRBJ2-7	CASRQQGAKQYF
TRBV29-1	-	TRBJ1-4	CSANDSEKLFF
TRBV19	-	TRBJ1-1	CASSIGAQGRGEAFF
TRBV5-4	TRBD2	TRBJ2-5	CASSLSRERGGKETQYF
TRBV7-8	-	TRBJ2-2	CASLDHGELFF
TRBV7-9	TRBD1	TRBJ1-6	CASSLGQDIDNSPLHF
TRBV20-1	-	TRBJ1-1	CSAPVNTEAFF
TRBV24-1	TRBD1	TRBJ2-5	CATSETGQPGETQYF
TRBV15	TRBD1	TRBJ1-5	CATSSAHTGGGNQPQHF
TRBV7-2	-	TRBJ1-2	CAWTLGTQTEGYTF
TRBV19	TRBD1	TRBJ1-1	CASSTRDRGSSEAFF
TRBV2	-	TRBJ1-1	CASIVGAEASRARTEAFF
TRBV6-5	-	TRBJ2-5	CASRTSGGGETQYF
TRBV20-1	-	TRBJ2-7	CSARDLALTTPYPMQYF
TRBV19	-	TRBJ1-1	CASSTHKANTEAFF
TRBV29-1	TRBD2	TRBJ2-5	CSVEGRTSGARGF
TRBV7-2	-	TRBJ2-7	CASSLRLAYEQYF
TRBV7-9	TRBD2	TRBJ2-5	CASSLFGLAGASETQYF
TRBV10-3	-	TRBJ2-5	CAISEGQGMMETQYF
TRBV7-2	TRBD1	TRBJ1-1	CASGRDSQMNTEAFF
TRBV10-2	TRBD2	TRBJ2-7	CASRVAGKSYEQYF
TRBV9	TRBD1	TRBJ2-7	CASSVGTGARYEQYF
TRBV7-8	TRBD1	TRBJ1-5	CASSANRGLGQPQHF
TRBV24-1	-	TRBJ2-5	CATSDKGPVAAQYF
TRBV12-3/TRBV12-4	TRBD1	TRBJ1-2	CASSGAGTAYGYTF
TRBV6-1	-	TRBJ2-5	CASSEMWASQETQYF
TRBV6-5	TRBD2	TRBJ2-2	CAITPMGGWTGELFF
TRBV6-6	-	TRBJ1-1	CASNKATEQNTEAFF
TRBV10-2	TRBD1	TRBJ2-7	CASSPTSGTAWAEQYF
TRBV29-1	TRBD1	TRBJ1-4	CSVRGLPTEKLFF
TRBV7-9	-	TRBJ1-1	CASSRNQGSNTEAFF
TRBV10-3	-	TRBJ1-2	CAISDMADRNYGYTF
TRBV5-1	-	TRBJ2-5	CASSPLDGNRETQYF
TRBV2	-	TRBJ2-7	CASRQGKNEQYF
TRBV7-9	-	TRBJ1-1	CASSGRDMNTEAFF
TRBV14	TRBD1	TRBJ1-2	CASSLLGGTGEALYGYTF
TRBV12-3/TRBV12-4	-	TRBJ1-1	CASSLARAGIEAFF
TRBV10-3	TRBD2	TRBJ2-7	CASSYSFSGRAYEQYF
TRBV10-3	TRBD1	TRBJ1-3	CASRTGQGAPGNTIYF
TRBV9	-	TRBJ2-7	CASSQTSTLTSSEQYF
TRBV25-1	-	TRBJ2-7	CASTFSRTGEQYF
TRBV2	TRBD2	TRBJ2-3	CASSDTSGSTQYF
TRBV20-1	TRBD1	TRBJ2-2	CSAREPGQGAMSGELFF
TRBV7-9	TRBD1	TRBJ1-1	CASSSSQTGVTEAFF
TRBV20-1	-	TRBJ2-7	CSASPQGAYEQYF
TRBV12-3/TRBV12-4	TRBD1	TRBJ1-2	CASGMGQGARYGYTF
TRBV5-1	-	TRBJ2-6	CASSLVRATTNTEAF
TRBV15	TRBD2	TRBJ2-4	CATSGSSGLAKNIQYF
TRBV6-5	-	TRBJ1-2	CASSYLGSDNYGYTF